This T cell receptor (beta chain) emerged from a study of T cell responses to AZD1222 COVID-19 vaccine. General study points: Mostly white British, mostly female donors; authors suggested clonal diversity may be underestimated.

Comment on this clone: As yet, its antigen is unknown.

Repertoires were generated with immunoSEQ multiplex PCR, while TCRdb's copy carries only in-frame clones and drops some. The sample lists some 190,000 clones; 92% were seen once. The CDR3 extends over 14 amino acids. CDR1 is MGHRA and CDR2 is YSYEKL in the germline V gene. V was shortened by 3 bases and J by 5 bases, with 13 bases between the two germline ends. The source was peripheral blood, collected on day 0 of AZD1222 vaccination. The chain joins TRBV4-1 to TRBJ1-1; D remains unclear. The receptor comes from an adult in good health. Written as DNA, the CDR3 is TGCGCCAGCAGCCACCTACGTGGCGCGACTGAAGCTTTCTTT. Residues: CASSHLRGATEAFF.